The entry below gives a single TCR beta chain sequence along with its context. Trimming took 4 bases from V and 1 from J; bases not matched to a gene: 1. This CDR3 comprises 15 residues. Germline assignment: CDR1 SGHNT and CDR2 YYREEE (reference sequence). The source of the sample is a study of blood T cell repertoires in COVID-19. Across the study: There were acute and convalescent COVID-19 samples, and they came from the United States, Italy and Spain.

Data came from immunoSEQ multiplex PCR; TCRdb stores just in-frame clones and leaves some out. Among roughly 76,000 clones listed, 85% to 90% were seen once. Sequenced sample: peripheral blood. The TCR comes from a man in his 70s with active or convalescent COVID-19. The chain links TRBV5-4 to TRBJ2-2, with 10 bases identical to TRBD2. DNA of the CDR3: TGTGCCAGCAGCCGGACTAGCGGGAACACCGGGGAGCTGTTTTTT. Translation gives CASSRTSGNTGELFF.